The 2 T cell receptor beta chains below come from one sample, sequenced in a study of Tregs in tolerant kidney transplant recipients. The repertoire was sequenced with immunoSEQ multiplex PCR; TCRdb's copy has only in-frame clones and lacks some. Of 110,000 or so clones in the sample, around 87% were seen once. Source: CD4+ T cells from blood, taken before the transplant. The origin of the receptors is a human donor who received a combined kidney and bone marrow transplant.

This chain uses TRBV11-3 with TRBJ2-7; D gene ambiguous. CDR3 size: 12 residues. Germline lookup yields CDR1 SGHNT and CDR2 YENEEA. V was cut by 11 bases and J by 2 bases, with 13 bases left in between. CDR3 in DNA: TGTGCCGGGCACAGTTCTCCCTACGAGCAGTACTTC. Translation gives CAGHSSPYEQYF.

The J gene is TRBJ2-2, the V gene TRBV4-3; D not certain. Germline V gene sequence: CDR1 LGHNA, CDR2 YSLEER. The V end lost 0 bases, the J end lost 6 bases, and 11 bases lay between the germline ends. There are 15 residues in the CDR3. The CDR3 spells CASSQEAPVSGELFF. In nucleotides, the CDR3 is TGCGCCAGCAGCCAAGAGGCCCCAGTGTCCGGGGAGCTGTTTTTT.